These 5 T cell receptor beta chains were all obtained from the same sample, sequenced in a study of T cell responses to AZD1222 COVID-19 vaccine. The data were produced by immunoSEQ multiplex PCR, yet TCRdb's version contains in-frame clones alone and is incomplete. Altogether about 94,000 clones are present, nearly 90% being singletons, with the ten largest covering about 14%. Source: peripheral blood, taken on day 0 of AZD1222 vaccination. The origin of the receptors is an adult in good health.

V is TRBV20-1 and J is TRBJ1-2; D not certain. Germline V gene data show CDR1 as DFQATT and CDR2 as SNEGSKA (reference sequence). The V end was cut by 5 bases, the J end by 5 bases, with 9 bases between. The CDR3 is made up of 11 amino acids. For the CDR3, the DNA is TGCAGTGCTCCCGTGGGATATGGCTACACCTTC. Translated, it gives CSAPVGYGYTF.

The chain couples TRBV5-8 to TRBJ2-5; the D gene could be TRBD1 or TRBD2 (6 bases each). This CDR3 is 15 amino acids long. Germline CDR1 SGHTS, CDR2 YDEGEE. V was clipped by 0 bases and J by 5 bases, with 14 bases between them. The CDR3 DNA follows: TGTGCCAGCAGCTTGGCTGGGGGGCTTTGGGAGACCCAGTACTTC. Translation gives CASSLAGGLWETQYF. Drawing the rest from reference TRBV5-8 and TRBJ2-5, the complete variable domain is EAGVTQSPTHLIKTRGQQATLRCSPISGHTSVYWYQQALGLGLQFLLWYDEGEERNRGNFPPRFSGRQFPNYSSELNVNALELEDSALYLCASSLAGGLWETQYFGPGTRLLVL.

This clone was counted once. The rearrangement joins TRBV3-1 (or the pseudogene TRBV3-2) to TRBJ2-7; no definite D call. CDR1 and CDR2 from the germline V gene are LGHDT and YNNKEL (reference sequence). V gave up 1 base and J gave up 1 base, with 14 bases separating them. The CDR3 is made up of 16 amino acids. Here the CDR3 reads CASSQVGQAKSYEQYF. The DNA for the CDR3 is TGTGCCAGCAGCCAAGTCGGCCAGGCGAAGTCCTACGAGCAGTACTTC.

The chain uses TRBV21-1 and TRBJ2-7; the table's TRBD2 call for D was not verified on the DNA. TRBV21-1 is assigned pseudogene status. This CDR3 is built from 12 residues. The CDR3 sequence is CASSKGGYEQYF. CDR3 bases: TGTGCCAGCAGCAAAGGCGGCTACGAGCAGTACTTC.

CDR3 residues: CASSRDRDVEQFF. The CDR3 DNA is TGTGCCAGCTCCCGGGACAGGGACGTTGAGCAGTTCTTC. The chain recombines TRBV18 with TRBJ2-1; 9 bases align to TRBD1. The V gene's germline CDR1 is KGHSH and CDR2 LQKENI. The CDR3 contains 13 residues. The ends lost 6 bases at V and 9 bases at J; junction bases unmatched: 6.